The entry that follows covers one T cell receptor beta chain sequence. Antigen specificity is unknown. Trimming took 2 bases from V and 7 from J, leaving 15 bases between them. The CDR3 has 15 residues. Germline CDR1 reads MNHEY; CDR2 reads SVGAGI. The record originates from a study of T-cell memory formation after mild COVID-19. Constant-segment-primed 5'RACE gave TCR alpha and TCR beta cDNA libraries with sample barcodes and UMIs. TCRdb ran MiXCR on the 5' RACE reads and lists one entry per CDR3 protein. Among 430,000 or so distinct CDR3 sequences listed, around 25% were seen once. Findings and limits, study-wide: There were some responding clones in pre-infection memory, which suggested that cross-reactive memory had joined. CD4/CD8 balance characterized clones contracting day 15 to 85, and CD4+ skew characterized later expanders. Nothing confirmed that second-wave clones peaking on day 37 were specific for SARS-CoV-2.

The gene calls are TRBV6-5 and TRBJ2-4, with D perhaps matching TRBD2 (7 bases). The clonotype was recovered from an adult woman who had mild COVID-19 (a few samples of this study predate the infection). Cell type and time point are not known. Specimen: PBMCs or a T cell subset sorted from them (not recorded which). The chain's CDR3 is CASSYTGWGGNIQYF. The CDR3 DNA reads as TGTGCCAGCAGTTACACAGGGTGGGGGGGGAACATTCAGTACTTC.